These 18 T cell receptor beta chains were all obtained from the same sample, sequenced in a study of T cell repertoires in cytomegalovirus infection. No antigen has been assigned to these receptors. Via MiXCR, TCRdb re-called the reads, giving one row per CDR3 protein. The sample shows approximately 25,000 distinct CDR3 sequences, over 15% of them seen only once. Sequencing was performed on CD8+ T cells from cultured PBMCs, taken from culture after CMV antigen stimulation. The receptors originated from a human donor in good health (CMV status not recorded). Some clones in this sample may be carry-over from other donors' samples.

In this sample, this clonotype turned up a few times. The V and J genes are TRBV7-2 and TRBJ2-3; tentative D call: TRBD2 (6 bases). The germline V gene encodes CDR1 SGHTA and CDR2 FQGNSA. V lost 5 bases and J 2 bases, leaving 14 bases between the germline ends. There are 15 residues in the CDR3. CDR3 sequence (DNA): TGTGCCAGCAGCCGGGACTGGGAACCCACAGATACGCAGTATTTT. It encodes CASSRDWEPTDTQYF.

This clonotype was observed a few times. V gene TRBV6-6 combines with J gene TRBJ1-1, with unresolved D. V lost 5 bases, J lost 1 base, and 5 bases lay in between. The CDR3 runs 12 residues. The germline V gene encodes CDR1 MNHNY and CDR2 SVGAGI (reference sequence). CDR3 sequence: CASSTSNTEAFF. For the CDR3, the DNA is TGTGCCAGCAGTACATCGAACACTGAAGCTTTCTTT.

This clonotype was seen repeatedly, ten times or more. The J gene is TRBJ1-5, the V gene TRBV7-6, with 9 bases lining up with TRBD1. The V gene end was trimmed by 5 bases and the J gene end by 4 bases; junction bases not matched to a gene: 6. CDR1 and CDR2 from the germline V gene are SGHVS and FNYEAQ. This CDR3 has 15 amino acids. DNA for the CDR3: TGTGCCAGCAGCCCCGGGACAGGGCTGAATCAGCCCCAGCATTTT. Its protein product is CASSPGTGLNQPQHF.

At least ten counts were recorded for this clonotype. The genes are TRBV28 and TRBJ1-5; D uncertain. This CDR3 comprises 15 residues. V lost 5 bases to trimming and J lost 1 base, with 12 bases between them. From germline, CDR1 is MDHEN and CDR2 SYDVKM. CDR3 in amino acids: CASSAKAGSNQPQHF. CDR3 coding DNA: TGTGCCAGCAGTGCGAAGGCCGGAAGCAATCAGCCCCAGCATTTT.

There are a few counts of this clonotype. The chain joins TRBV6-5 to TRBJ1-1; the D is unclear. From germline, CDR1 is MNHEY and CDR2 SVGAGI. With 7 bases removed from V and 0 bases from J, the gap between germline ends came to 9 bases. The CDR3 runs to 13 residues. The CDR3 bases are TGTGCCAGCACTTGGACGGTGAACACTGAAGCTTTCTTT. Its protein product is CASTWTVNTEAFF.

This clonotype was counted between two and nine times. The chain uses TRBV27 and TRBJ2-5; D gene unclear. This CDR3 region has 14 residues. V was cut by 3 bases and J by 1 base, with 9 bases left in between. Germline values: CDR1 MNHEY, CDR2 SMNVEV (reference sequence). This CDR3 reads CASSLSVFQETQYF. CDR3 in DNA: TGTGCCAGCAGTTTGAGCGTTTTCCAAGAGACCCAGTACTTC.

In its sample, this clonotype was seen a few times. The J gene is TRBJ1-2, the V gene TRBV20-1; no clear D gene. V was clipped by 0 bases and J by 1 base, with 9 bases between them. In germline, CDR1 is DFQATT, CDR2 SNEGSKA (reference sequence). The CDR3 covers 14 residues. The CDR3 DNA is TGCAGTGCTAGAGATGGCGGAAATAACTATGGCTACACCTTC. As protein: CSARDGGNNYGYTF.

This clonotype showed up just a few times. The chain couples TRBV7-2 to TRBJ2-3, with a possible D match to TRBD2 (6 bases). The CDR3 is 11 residues long. Trimming removed 7 bases at V and 5 bases at J, with 7 bases between. Germline assignment: CDR1 SGHTA and CDR2 FQGNSA. The CDR3 DNA follows: TGTGCCAGCACAGCGGGAGATACGCAGTATTTT. It is translated as CASTAGDTQYF. Using reference TRBV7-2 and TRBJ2-3 for the parts outside the CDR3, the full variable domain is GAGVSQSPSNKVTEKGKDVELRCDPISGHTALYWYRQSLGQGLEFLIYFQGNSAPDKSGLPSDRFSAERTGGSVSTLTIQRTQQEDSAVYLCASTAGDTQYFGPGTRLTVL.

This clonotype was observed many times. V usage is TRBV28 and J usage is TRBJ1-2; weak D call: TRBD1 (5 bases). The V gene's germline CDR1 is MDHEN and CDR2 SYDVKM. The CDR3 consists of 13 residues. The V and J ends lost 3 bases and 6 bases respectively, with 11 bases between them. The CDR3 loop reads CASSLEGRNGYTF. The CDR3 DNA follows: TGTGCCAGCAGTTTGGAGGGGAGGAATGGCTACACCTTC.

As for this clonotype: This clone may be a read error of a much larger clone one base away. The chain links TRBV7-2 to TRBJ2-3, with a tentative D call TRBD1 (5 bases). The CDR3 loop spans 16 amino acids. The ends were cut back, 1 base at V and 3 bases at J, with 14 bases in the middle. Germline V gene sequence: CDR1 SGHTA, CDR2 FQGNSA. The CDR3 reads CASSLDRGPGTDTQYF. The CDR3 DNA reads as TGTGCCAGCAGCTTAGATCGTGGGCCAGGGACAGATACGCAGTATTTT. The full variable domain, rest sourced from reference TRBV7-2 and TRBJ2-3, is GAGVSQSPSNKVTEKGKDVELRCDPISGHTALYWYRQSLGQGLEFLIYFQGNSAPDKSGLPSDRFSAERTGGSVSTLTIQRTQQEDSAVYLCASSLDRGPGTDTQYFGPGTRLTVL.

This chain uses TRBV7-2 with TRBJ2-5; D gene unclear. The CDR3 runs 15 residues. V was shortened by 3 bases and J by 4 bases, with 15 bases between the two germline ends. CDR1 SGHTA and CDR2 FQGNSA come from the germline V gene. CDR3 coding DNA: TGTGCCAGCAGCTTTAATCCCGGCGAATCAGAGACCCAGTACTTC. Protein sequence: CASSFNPGESETQYF. The full variable domain, rest sourced from reference TRBV7-2 and TRBJ2-5, is GAGVSQSPSNKVTEKGKDVELRCDPISGHTALYWYRQSLGQGLEFLIYFQGNSAPDKSGLPSDRFSAERTGGSVSTLTIQRTQQEDSAVYLCASSFNPGESETQYFGPGTRLLVL.

The table lists this clonotype with many counts. The gene calls are TRBV27 and TRBJ2-4; 8 bases are a match to TRBD1. Germline V CDR1 and CDR2: MNHEY, SMNVEV (reference sequence). The CDR3 loop spans 17 amino acids. V was pared by 5 bases and J by 4 bases, with 13 bases of the junction left unmatched. CDR3 in DNA: TGTGCCAGCAGTACCATGACAGGGGTTCGGGGGAAAAACATTCAGTACTTC. It encodes CASSTMTGVRGKNIQYF.

The chain carries TRBV7-3 and TRBJ2-1; D uncertain. The V gene lost 2 bases and the J gene lost 0 bases, with 14 bases spanning the gap. The germline gives CDR1 SGHTA, CDR2 FQGTGA. The CDR3 totals 17 residues. CDR3 DNA sequence: TGTGCCAGCAGCTTAGGCCCCCGAATGAGCTCCTACAATGAGCAGTTCTTC. It yields the protein CASSLGPRMSSYNEQFF.

This clonotype was picked up many times. This chain joins TRBV10-3 and TRBJ2-2; D is unresolved. The germline CDR1 and CDR2 sequences are ENHRY and SYGVKD. Trimming left V 2 bases short and J 3 bases short, with 10 bases between. CDR3 length: 15 amino acids. CDR3 nucleotide sequence: TGTGCCATCAGTGAGGGGTTTTCCGACACCGGGGAGCTGTTTTTT. Its protein product is CAISEGFSDTGELFF.

This sequence joins TRBV7-8 and TRBJ1-1; unclear D gene. The CDR3 contains 15 residues. Trimming cost V 5 bases and J 1 base, with 14 bases left between them. Germline V lookup: CDR1 SGHVS, CDR2 FQNEAQ. This chain's CDR3 is CASSHLEGANTEAFF. The DNA of the CDR3 is TGTGCCAGCAGCCACCTGGAGGGTGCGAACACTGAAGCTTTCTTT. The variable domain in full, with the rest retrieved from reference TRBV7-8 and TRBJ1-1, is GAGVSQSPRYKVAKRGQDVALRCDPISGHVSLFWYQQALGQGPEFLTYFQNEAQLDKSGLPSDRFFAERPEGSVSTLKIQRTQQEDSAVYLCASSHLEGANTEAFFGQGTRLTVV.

This clonotype was found a few times. V usage is TRBV7-6 and J usage is TRBJ1-1; D is uncertain. The V gene lost 1 base and the J gene lost 4 bases, with 10 bases spanning the gap. Germline V lookup: CDR1 SGHVS, CDR2 FNYEAQ. The CDR3 consists of 14 residues. The CDR3 here is CASSLGSGITEAFF. CDR3 nucleotides: TGTGCCAGCAGCTTAGGCAGTGGGATCACTGAAGCTTTCTTT.

This clonotype was detected only a few times. The genes are TRBV6-5 and TRBJ2-6; D call uncertain. Trimming removed 5 bases at V and 4 bases at J, with 6 bases between. The CDR3 runs 13 residues. Germline V CDR1 and CDR2: MNHEY, SVGAGI. CDR3 loop: CASSTVGANVLTF. CDR3 in DNA: TGTGCCAGCAGTACGGTAGGGGCCAACGTCCTGACTTTC.

The V gene is TRBV6-5, the J gene TRBJ1-2; 9 bases are shared with TRBD1. CDR1 is MNHEY, CDR2 SVGAGI, per germline. J gave up 4 bases and V 3 bases, and 6 bases lay outside the gene matches. The CDR3 is 15 residues long. The chain's CDR3 is CASSYGTGGSYGYTF. The CDR3 nucleotides read TGTGCCAGCAGTTATGGTACAGGGGGCAGCTATGGCTACACCTTC.